Listed here are 16 T cell receptor beta chains from one sample, sequenced in a study of T cells in Graves' hyperthyroidism and ophthalmopathy. TCR beta CDR3 region amplification was performed from RNA transcripts. The TCR CDR3 first-round RT-PCR relied on the HTBI primer set. TCRdb re-derived calls from the multiplex PCR reads in MiXCR, one entry per CDR3 protein. The sample has over 650,000 distinct CDR3 sequences, nearly 45% seen once. Sequencing was performed on peripheral blood or thyroid tissue (not recorded which). Receptors were obtained from an adult man with Graves' disease, either hyperthyroidism or ophthalmopathy (not recorded which).

This clonotype was detected many times. Germline is not matched at one junction end, which may reflect a read error. The V call is TRBV15, the J call TRBJ1-1, with D possibly being TRBD1 (6 bases). This CDR3 has 16 amino acids. Germline assignment: CDR1 LNHNV and CDR2 YYDKDF (reference sequence). CDR3 DNA sequence: TGTGCCACCAGCAGTTTCTCTAGGGGGGTGAAAACTGAAGCTTTCTTT. Its translation is CATSSFSRGVKTEAFF.

This rearrangement joins TRBV19 to TRBJ1-6; 8 nucleotides align to TRBD1. The CDR3 sequence is 17 residues long. Trimming removed 3 bases from V and 7 bases from J; junction bases left unmatched: 11. CDR1 and CDR2 from the germline V gene are LNHDA and SQIVND (reference sequence). CDR3 sequence: CASSISQGAQRNSPLHF. In DNA form, the CDR3 reads TGTGCCAGTAGTATCAGTCAGGGGGCGCAGAGGAATTCACCCCTCCACTTT.

This clonotype appeared a few times. This chain links TRBV20-1 with TRBJ1-6; possible D gene TRBD1, 5 bases. This CDR3 is 15 amino acids long. With 3 bases removed from V and 5 bases from J, the gap between germline ends came to 14 bases. CDR1 and CDR2 from the germline V gene are DFQATT and SNEGSKA (reference sequence). CDR3 loop: CSARGGGRDNSPLHF. In DNA, the CDR3 is TGCAGTGCTAGGGGTGGGGGACGAGATAATTCACCCCTCCACTTT.

The rearrangement joins TRBV6-6 to TRBJ2-7; 15 bases fit TRBD2. This CDR3 region has 17 residues. CDR1 and CDR2 (germline): MNHNY, SVGAGI (reference sequence). The ends lost 8 bases at V and 5 bases at J; junction bases unmatched: 13. CDR3 nucleotides: TGTGCCAGCCAACTGCGGACTAGCGGGGGGGTATTCCACGAGCAGTACTTC. Protein product: CASQLRTSGGVFHEQYF.

The chain is built from TRBV12-3 or TRBV12-4 and TRBJ1-5; possible D gene TRBD1, 5 bases. CDR3 length: 18 residues. Trimming took 5 bases from V and 0 from J, leaving 20 bases between them. CDR3 in DNA: TGTGCCAGCAGTGACCCTTTAGGGGCAGACTATAGCAATCAGCCCCAGCATTTT. It yields the protein CASSDPLGADYSNQPQHF.

The J gene is TRBJ1-2, the V gene TRBV20-1, with 9 positions matching TRBD1. The CDR3 consists of 13 residues. Germline loops: CDR1 DFQATT, CDR2 SNEGSKA (reference sequence). The trim removed 4 bases at V and 4 bases at J, leaving 4 bases unmatched. CDR3 protein: CSATRDRVYGYTF. DNA of the CDR3: TGCAGTGCTACCCGGGACAGGGTCTATGGCTACACCTTC.

This clonotype has a handful of counts. This chain connects TRBV19 to TRBJ1-4; 7 bases are shared with TRBD1. The V gene's germline CDR1 is LNHDA and CDR2 SQIVND (reference sequence). This CDR3 is 14 amino acids long. V lost 9 bases, J lost 8 bases, and 12 bases stayed unmatched. The chain's CDR3 is CASSLVTGSEKLFF. The CDR3, as DNA: TGTGCCAGCAGTTTAGTGACAGGGTCGGAAAAACTGTTTTTT.

This clonotype was observed at least ten times. This chain connects TRBV24-1 to TRBJ1-5; D is uncertain. Trimming removed 1 base at V and 9 bases at J, with 6 bases between. The germline gives CDR1 KGHDR, CDR2 SFDVKD. The CDR3 length is 12 residues. CDR3 sequence (DNA): TGTGCCACCAGTGATTTTTACGGGCCCCAGCATTTT. Translating it yields CATSDFYGPQHF.

The rearrangement joins TRBV7-6 to TRBJ2-7; D not certain. Trimming took 1 base from V and 3 from J, leaving 16 bases between them. Per germline, CDR1 SGHVS and CDR2 FNYEAQ. The CDR3 spans 16 residues. CDR3 residues: CASSLGQEFSNYEQYF. The CDR3 DNA reads TGTGCCAGCAGCTTAGGGCAGGAGTTCTCAAACTACGAGCAGTACTTC.

CDR3 residues: CSASPRETQYF. The CDR3 DNA reads as TGCAGTGCTAGTCCGCGAGAGACCCAGTACTTC. The V gene is TRBV20-1, the J gene TRBJ2-5; D is unclear. V was clipped by 3 bases and J by 4 bases, with 6 bases between them. From germline, CDR1 is DFQATT and CDR2 SNEGSKA (reference sequence). The CDR3 spans 11 residues.

This clonotype was observed many times. The V call is TRBV7-9, the J call TRBJ2-7, with a tentative D call TRBD1 (6 bases). Between the trimmed V and J ends, which lost 0 bases and 7 bases, there was a span of 13 bases. The V gene's germline CDR1 is SEHNR and CDR2 FQNEAQ (reference sequence). This CDR3 spans 14 amino acids. The CDR3 sequence is CASSLAAGAGEQYF. CDR3 DNA sequence: TGTGCCAGCAGCTTAGCGGCAGGGGCAGGGGAGCAGTACTTC.

In this sample, this clonotype turned up a few times. This sequence joins TRBV2 and TRBJ1-2, with D perhaps matching TRBD1 (5 bases). Germline CDR1 SNHLY, CDR2 FYNNEI. This CDR3 region has 14 residues. Deletions cut 5 bases from V and 5 bases from J, with 15 bases between. The CDR3 spells CASSYSGNLYGYTF. CDR3 DNA sequence: TGTGCCAGCAGTTACTCAGGGAATTTATATGGCTACACCTTC.

This clonotype was counted only a few times. The J gene is TRBJ1-4, the V gene TRBV12-3 or TRBV12-4; TRBD1 is a possible D gene (5 bases). The CDR3 extends over 15 amino acids. Trimming removed 6 bases from V and 0 bases from J, with 11 bases in between. The CDR3 sequence is CASSDSLATNEKLFF. DNA of the CDR3: TGTGCCAGCAGCGACAGCCTCGCAACTAATGAAAAACTGTTTTTT.

The chain is built from TRBV5-1 and TRBJ2-5, with 9 bases identical to TRBD2. Germline CDR1 SGHRS, CDR2 YFSETQ. J was trimmed by 3 bases and V by 5 bases; bases with no gene match: 5. The length of the CDR3 is 14 residues. The CDR3 loop is CASRNSGGEETQYF. For the CDR3, the DNA is TGCGCCAGCAGAAATAGCGGGGGTGAAGAGACCCAGTACTTC.

Points on this clonotype: This may be a read error, as it is one base from a much larger clone. The chain links TRBV19 to TRBJ1-5; 7 bases fit TRBD1. There are 15 residues in the CDR3. The V gene's germline CDR1 is LNHDA and CDR2 SQIVND (reference sequence). Germline trimming cut 11 bases from V and 6 bases from J; bases unmatched to any gene: 16. The CDR3 reads CAGTYGTASVQPQHF. The CDR3, as DNA: TGTGCCGGTACCTACGGGACAGCCAGTGTTCAGCCCCAGCATTTT. The full variable domain, with the rest looked up from reference TRBV19 and TRBJ1-5, is DGGITQSPKYLFRKEGQNVTLSCEQNLNHDAMYWYRQDPGQGLRLIYYSQIVNDFQKGDIAEGYSVSREKKESFPLTVTSAQKNPTAFYLCAGTYGTASVQPQHFGDGTRLSIL.

V gene TRBV7-3 combines with J gene TRBJ2-7; the D is unclear. The germline gives CDR1 SGHTA, CDR2 FQGTGA. The V end was cut by 6 bases, the J end by 3 bases, with 12 bases between. There are 13 residues in the CDR3. The CDR3 DNA reads as TGTGCCAGCAGTTTTATTCCTAGCTACGAGCAGTACTTC. Translated: CASSFIPSYEQYF.